These 27 T cell receptor beta chains were all obtained from the same sample, sequenced in a study of OX40 agonist ivuxolimab in advanced cancers. Only in-frame clones appear in the TCRdb table, and some are missing; sequencing was by immunoSEQ multiplex PCR. Of 70,000 to 80,000 clones detected, more than 85% appear once; the ten largest clones hold roughly 6.5%. Sequenced material: CD4+ or CD8+ T cells sorted from blood, taken in a trial of the OX40 agonist ivuxolimab. The source is an adult with an advanced solid tumor such as melanoma, head and neck, liver or kidney cancer.

The chain employs TRBV27 and TRBJ2-7; 13 bases map to TRBD2. From germline, CDR1 is MNHEY and CDR2 SMNVEV (reference sequence). The CDR3 runs 13 residues. Trimming took 9 bases from V and 2 from J; bases not matched to a gene: 1. The CDR3 is CASGTSGTYEQYF. DNA of the CDR3: TGTGCCAGTGGGACTAGCGGGACCTACGAGCAGTACTTC.

The chain has TRBV2 and TRBJ2-1; D gene ambiguous. Per germline, CDR1 SNHLY and CDR2 FYNNEI. This CDR3 comprises 13 residues. V gave up 4 bases and J gave up 4 bases, with 8 bases separating them. The CDR3 coding sequence is TGTGCCAGCAGTGTATGGCTTTACAATGAGCAGTTCTTC. The encoded protein is CASSVWLYNEQFF.

The V and J genes are TRBV9 and TRBJ2-4; TRBD2 matches at 8 bases. Germline V gene data show CDR1 as SGDLS and CDR2 as YYNGEE. The ends lost 0 bases at V and 8 bases at J; junction bases unmatched: 7. The CDR3 is made up of 15 amino acids. CDR3 in amino acids: CASSVDPGGVDIQYF. CDR3 nucleotide sequence: TGTGCCAGCAGCGTAGATCCGGGAGGGGTGGACATTCAGTACTTC.

The chain has TRBV27 and TRBJ1-2; 12 bases map to TRBD1. CDR1 is MNHEY and CDR2 is SMNVEV in the germline V gene (reference sequence). Losses at the gene ends were 6 bases for V and 8 bases for J; bases not matched to a gene: 7. CDR3 length equals 14 residues. In DNA form, the CDR3 reads TGTGCCAGCAGCCCGGGACAGGGGGCGACCGGCTACACCTTC. Encoded protein: CASSPGQGATGYTF.

The rearrangement uses TRBV7-6 and TRBJ2-5; 8 bases are shared with TRBD2. Per germline, CDR1 SGHVS and CDR2 FNYEAQ. The CDR3 sequence is 16 residues long. The V and J ends lost 5 bases and 2 bases, in that order; junction bases with no gene match: 10. The CDR3 is CASSREGRGGQETQYF. The DNA for the CDR3 is TGTGCCAGCAGCCGGGAGGGGCGCGGGGGGCAAGAGACCCAGTACTTC.

J is TRBJ2-7 and V is TRBV7-6, with TRBD2 as a possible D gene (7 bases). CDR3 length: 14 residues. The V end lost 1 base, the J end lost 6 bases, and 13 bases lay between the germline ends. CDR1 SGHVS and CDR2 FNYEAQ come from the germline V gene. The CDR3 loop is CASSLEGGRGEQYF. The DNA for the CDR3 is TGTGCCAGCAGCTTAGAGGGGGGGAGAGGCGAGCAGTACTTC. The full variable domain, in which reference TRBV7-6 and TRBJ2-7 provide the parts outside the CDR3, is GAGVSQSPRYKVTKRGQDVALRCDPISGHVSLYWYRQALGQGPEFLTYFNYEAQQDKSGLPNDRFSAERPEGSISTLTIQRTEQRDSAMYRCASSLEGGRGEQYFGPGTRLTVT.

The chain employs TRBV27 and TRBJ2-4; D is undetermined. The V end lost 7 bases, the J end lost 0 bases, and 16 bases lay between the germline ends. Germline values: CDR1 MNHEY, CDR2 SMNVEV (reference sequence). The length of the CDR3 is 16 residues. The chain's CDR3 is CASTKVADLAKNIQYF. Here the CDR3 DNA reads TGTGCCAGCACCAAAGTTGCCGATTTAGCCAAAAACATTCAGTACTTC.

The chain uses TRBV27 and TRBJ2-1; D uncertain. Per the germline V gene, CDR1 is MNHEY and CDR2 is SMNVEV (reference sequence). This CDR3 has 12 amino acids. Trimming left V 5 bases short and J 0 bases short, with 2 bases between. As DNA, the CDR3 is TGTGCCAGCAGTCCCTCCTACAATGAGCAGTTCTTC. Translation gives CASSPSYNEQFF.

The chain has TRBV19 and TRBJ2-1, with D tentatively TRBD1 or TRBD2 (5 bases each). Trimming took 7 bases from V and 1 from J, leaving 14 bases between them. The CDR3 loop spans 15 amino acids. Germline V gene data show CDR1 as LNHDA and CDR2 as SQIVND (reference sequence). DNA of the CDR3: TGTGCCAGTACCCCCGAAGGGGAGTCCTACAATGAGCAGTTCTTC. Its protein product is CASTPEGESYNEQFF.

The J gene is TRBJ1-2, the V gene TRBV19; D is unresolved. In germline, CDR1 is LNHDA, CDR2 SQIVND (reference sequence). V gave up 6 bases and J gave up 7 bases, with 15 bases separating them. The CDR3 length is 13 residues. The CDR3 protein is CASRRDFSGGYTF. The CDR3 DNA sequence: TGTGCCAGTAGAAGAGACTTTAGCGGTGGCTACACCTTC.

V usage is TRBV27 and J usage is TRBJ2-5, with 10 bases that match TRBD2. The end of the DNA fits TRBJ2-7 better, so the J call may be wrong. CDR3 length: 18 amino acids. Germline assignment: CDR1 MNHEY and CDR2 SMNVEV (reference sequence). This CDR3 is CASSLSPSGRGKRYEQYF. In nucleotides, the CDR3 is TGTGCCAGCAGTTTATCACCTAGCGGGAGAGGAAAAAGGTACGAGCAGTACTTC.

CDR3 in DNA: TGCGCCAGCAGTGACAAGGAGGATGGAGATACGCAGTATTTT. It yields the protein CASSDKEDGDTQYF. The chain carries TRBV10-1 and TRBJ2-3; tentative D call: TRBD2 (5 bases). The CDR3 runs to 14 residues. Trimming stripped 3 bases from V and 5 bases from J, with 12 bases between. Germline CDR1 and CDR2: WNHNN and SYGVQD (reference sequence).

This chain joins TRBV6-5 and TRBJ1-4; no clear D gene. With 2 bases removed from V and 0 bases from J, the gap between germline ends came to 7 bases. CDR3 length: 15 amino acids. Germline CDR1 MNHEY, CDR2 SVGAGI. As DNA, the CDR3 is TGTGCCAGCAGTTACCGGTCTGCAACTAATGAAAAACTGTTTTTT. It yields the protein CASSYRSATNEKLFF.

The rearrangement uses TRBV19 and TRBJ2-2; D is unresolved. The V gene's germline CDR1 is LNHDA and CDR2 SQIVND (reference sequence). The CDR3 runs 13 residues. The ends were cut back, 6 bases at V and 6 bases at J, with 11 bases in the middle. CDR3 DNA: TGTGCCAGTAGCGCCGGTACTGCCGGGGAGCTGTTTTTT. As protein: CASSAGTAGELFF.

This chain connects TRBV6-1 to TRBJ2-1, with TRBD2 matching 12 bases. Germline V gene data show CDR1 as MNHNS and CDR2 as SASEGT. V was clipped by 8 bases and J by 9 bases; unmatched bases: 5. This CDR3 region has 13 residues. CDR3 coding DNA: TGTGCCAGCCTAGCGGGAGGGTACGGTGAGCAGTTCTTC. It encodes CASLAGGYGEQFF.

V usage is TRBV7-2 and J usage is TRBJ1-2, with TRBD1 matching 11 bases. Germline values: CDR1 SGHTA, CDR2 FQGNSA. The V segment lost 1 base and the J segment 6 bases; nucleotides outside the gene matches: 7. This CDR3 spans 16 amino acids. CDR3 DNA sequence: TGTGCCAGCAGCTTAGGCCCGGGACAGGGGGACGATGGCTACACCTTC. Protein: CASSLGPGQGDDGYTF.

This rearrangement joins TRBV19 to TRBJ1-1; no firm D call. This CDR3 comprises 13 residues. The V end lost 3 bases, the J end lost 0 bases, and 5 bases lay between the germline ends. From germline, CDR1 is LNHDA and CDR2 SQIVND (reference sequence). The CDR3: CASSMSLNTEAFF. Here the CDR3 DNA reads TGTGCCAGTAGTATGAGCCTGAACACTGAAGCTTTCTTT.

The chain is built from TRBV5-5 and TRBJ2-7, with TRBD2 identical over 12 bases. Germline V CDR1 and CDR2: SGHKS, YYEKEE (reference sequence). V shed 1 base, J shed 2 bases, and the junction held 1 base outside the gene matches. There are 15 residues in the CDR3. CDR3 region: CASSLRTSGTYEQYF. The CDR3, as DNA: TGTGCCAGCAGCTTGAGGACTAGCGGGACCTACGAGCAGTACTTC.

The rearrangement links TRBV27 to TRBJ2-7; D is ambiguous. Trimming pared 8 bases from V and 3 bases from J, leaving 5 bases between. The length of the CDR3 is 10 residues. The germline CDR1 and CDR2 sequences are MNHEY and SMNVEV (reference sequence). In DNA, the CDR3 is TGTGCCAGCGGGCGCTACGAGCAGTACTTC. It codes for CASGRYEQYF.

This chain connects TRBV5-4 to TRBJ2-3, with 8 bases aligning to TRBD1. The CDR3 has 15 amino acids. Germline V CDR1 and CDR2: SGHNT, YYREEE (reference sequence). With 0 bases clipped from V and 1 base from J, the junction kept 1 base outside the gene matches. CDR3 residues: CASSLAGGGTDTQYF. The CDR3 region has the DNA TGTGCCAGCAGCTTGGCAGGGGGCGGCACAGATACGCAGTATTTT.

V usage is TRBV10-2 and J usage is TRBJ2-7; 8 bases align to TRBD2. This CDR3 region has 13 residues. In germline, CDR1 is WSHSY, CDR2 SAAADI. With V trimmed by 10 bases and J by 2 bases, 7 bases remained unmatched. CDR3 region: CATSGGPTYEQYF. Written as DNA, the CDR3 is TGCGCCACCTCGGGAGGGCCCACCTACGAGCAGTACTTC.

The J gene is TRBJ2-1, the V gene TRBV10-1; 9 bases are a match to TRBD2. The CDR3 spans 16 residues. Germline loops: CDR1 WNHNN, CDR2 SYGVQD (reference sequence). The trim removed 4 bases at V and 7 bases at J, leaving 11 bases unmatched. The CDR3 loop reads CASSVGGLAIGNEQFF. CDR3 in DNA: TGCGCCAGCAGTGTCGGGGGACTAGCCATCGGAAATGAGCAGTTCTTC.

The chain combines TRBV13 with TRBJ2-7, with D perhaps assigned TRBD1 or TRBD2 (5 bases each). Germline values: CDR1 PRHDT, CDR2 FYEKMQ (reference sequence). CDR3 length equals 14 residues. Trimming left V 1 base short and J 5 bases short, with 12 bases between. The CDR3 loop is CASSLVSGPHEQYF. CDR3 nucleotide sequence: TGTGCCAGCAGCTTAGTTTCGGGGCCCCACGAGCAGTACTTC.

The genes are TRBV29-1 and TRBJ2-3; 7 bases align to TRBD1. Germline values: CDR1 SQVTM, CDR2 ANQGSEA. With 2 bases clipped from V and 4 bases from J, the junction kept 6 bases outside the gene matches. The CDR3 length is 14 residues. This chain's CDR3 is CSVETRQGADTQYF. CDR3 DNA: TGCAGCGTTGAAACGAGACAGGGAGCAGATACGCAGTATTTT.

This chain links TRBV6-1 with TRBJ1-1; D is unresolved. Germline V lookup: CDR1 MNHNS, CDR2 SASEGT. V dropped 4 bases and J dropped 1 base, with 10 bases sitting between them. CDR3 length: 14 residues. CDR3 loop: CASSAPDANTEAFF. CDR3 nucleotide sequence: TGTGCCAGCAGTGCCCCCGACGCGAACACTGAAGCTTTCTTT.

CDR3 nucleotide sequence: TGTGCCAGTAGTCTAGCGGAGAACACTGAAGCTTTCTTT. It specifies CASSLAENTEAFF. This chain links TRBV19 with TRBJ1-1; D gene uncertain. There are 13 residues in the CDR3. The germline V gene has CDR1 LNHDA and CDR2 SQIVND (reference sequence). V shed 5 bases and J shed 1 base, with 8 bases lying between them. The full variable domain, in which reference TRBV19 and TRBJ1-1 provide the parts outside the CDR3, is DGGITQSPKYLFRKEGQNVTLSCEQNLNHDAMYWYRQDPGQGLRLIYYSQIVNDFQKGDIAEGYSVSREKKESFPLTVTSAQKNPTAFYLCASSLAENTEAFFGQGTRLTVV.

This chain joins TRBV7-2 and TRBJ2-5; no clear D gene. Per the germline V gene, CDR1 is SGHTA and CDR2 is FQGNSA. V was trimmed by 4 bases and J by 1 base, leaving 1 base between them. The CDR3 consists of 11 residues. The CDR3 is CASSSQETQYF. In DNA form, the CDR3 reads TGTGCCAGCAGCTCCCAAGAGACCCAGTACTTC.